This T cell receptor beta chain was captured in a study of blood T cell repertoires in COVID-19. As for the study in general: Acute and convalescent COVID-19 specimens originated in the United States, Italy and Spain. In each case, the material was cDNA or gDNA derived from T cells, B-cell-depleted T cells, or PBMCs.

Authors' data handling: Reference gene primer amplification yielded estimated nucleated cell counts. TCRdb's table, derived via immunoSEQ multiplex PCR, lists solely in-frame clones and lacks some. D and trimming were read from the DNA, whereas the V and J calls and clone size are those reported in that table. The sample has about 160,000 clones; 76% are singletons. The V segment lost 3 bases and the J segment 5 bases; nucleotides outside the gene matches: 12. The CDR3 is 16 amino acids. Per germline, CDR1 SGHTA and CDR2 FQGTGA. V usage is TRBV7-3 and J usage is TRBJ1-2; 7 bases agree with TRBD1. The TCR was taken from a woman at least 80 years old with acute or convalescent COVID-19. The sample consisted of peripheral blood. The CDR3 bases are TGTGCCAGCAGCTTCCGACCCACCGACAGGGCGTATGGCTACACCTTC. Protein product: CASSFRPTDRAYGYTF.